This TCR beta chain is drawn from a study of graft-versus-host responses after intestinal transplantation. Study overall: Transplantation in recipients was multivisceral, liver-intestinal, or isolated intestinal. Anti-thymocyte globulin induction preceded about 3 years of tacrolimus and steroid maintenance in all recipients. Study-wide points: Researchers found GvH clones in recipient marrow, and some showed up first in ileum or blood. Declining HvG levels early post-transplant were linked to peak circulating GvH clone levels.

Libraries were prepared by immunoSEQ multiplex PCR; TCRdb keeps only in-frame clonotypes and omits some of them. This table has around 100,000 clones, just over 90% appearing once. About this clone: Its antigen is not known.

Germline V gene data show CDR1 as MNHEY and CDR2 as SMNVEV (reference sequence). Between the trimmed V and J ends, which lost 4 bases and 2 bases, there was a span of 12 bases. The length of the CDR3 is 14 residues. The V and J genes are TRBV27 and TRBJ2-7; no firm D call. This clonotype was obtained from a human donor who was the organ donor for an intestinal transplant. The sequencing used unstimulated CD4+ T cells sorted from spleen or lymph node cells, collected before transplant. In DNA, the CDR3 is TGTGCCAGCAGTTCTACCGTGATACCCTACGAGCAGTACTTC. This sequence encodes CASSSTVIPYEQYF.